A single sample gave rise to the 13 T cell receptor beta chains below, sequenced in a study of lymphopenia after photon versus proton radiotherapy (dated by TCRdb to about 2019). Libraries were prepared through the immunoSEQ multiplex PCR assay. Not all clones reach the TCRdb copy of this immuneACCESS table, which keeps in-frame sequences only. Checked studies attribute under half of the gap to unresolved V genes and leave the rest unexplained. In this sample the table shows about 8,300 clones, around 90% of which occur a single time. The ten top clones hold around 23% of the sample. The source material was peripheral blood, sampled from a patient treated with photon-based radiotherapy. The source of these receptors is a man older than 75 with cholangiocarcinoma.

The CDR3 bases are TGTGCCAGCAGTGTTACCGGGACAGGCTCCTACGAGCAGTACTTC. As protein: CASSVTGTGSYEQYF. The genes are TRBV6-1 and TRBJ2-7; 8 bases are shared with TRBD1. The CDR3 has 15 residues. Germline V CDR1 and CDR2: MNHNS, SASEGT. The trim removed 4 bases at V and 0 bases at J, leaving 5 bases unmatched.

This clone appeared a few times. The V gene is TRBV9, the J gene TRBJ1-5; no clear D gene. The CDR3 totals 12 residues. Trimming pared 4 bases from V and 7 bases from J, leaving 9 bases between. Germline V CDR1 and CDR2: SGDLS, YYNGEE. The CDR3 loop reads CASSPGFQPQHF. The DNA for the CDR3 is TGTGCCAGCAGCCCGGGATTCCAGCCCCAGCATTTT.

A single count supports this clone. V and J are TRBV19 and TRBJ2-7; 8 nucleotides align to TRBD2. Germline V gene lookup returns CDR1 LNHDA and CDR2 SQIVND (reference sequence). The CDR3 consists of 15 residues. V shed 5 bases and J 3 bases; nucleotides not matched to a gene: 9. DNA for the CDR3: TGTGCCAGTAGTCCCCAGGGCGGGGGGCTCTACGAGCAGTACTTC. This translates into CASSPQGGGLYEQYF.

The J gene is TRBJ1-2, the V gene TRBV5-1; the D gene is possibly TRBD1 (6 bases). The germline V gene encodes CDR1 SGHRS and CDR2 YFSETQ. Trimming left V 1 base short and J 4 bases short, with 8 bases between. CDR3 length: 13 residues. This CDR3 reads CASSLWGAYGYTF. The CDR3 coding sequence is TGCGCCAGCAGCTTGTGGGGGGCCTATGGCTACACCTTC. Full variable domain (missing parts from reference TRBV5-1 and TRBJ1-2): KAGVTQTPRYLIKTRGQQVTLSCSPISGHRSVSWYQQTPGQGLQFLFEYFSETQRNKGNFPGRFSGRQFSNSRSEMNVSTLELGDSALYLCASSLWGAYGYTFGSGTRLTVV.

The chain joins TRBV9 to TRBJ2-7, with 7 bases aligning to TRBD2. With 0 bases clipped from V and 0 bases from J, the junction kept 6 bases outside the gene matches. CDR1 and CDR2 from the germline V gene are SGDLS and YYNGEE. This CDR3 has 16 residues. CDR3 protein: CASSVGSGASSYEQYF. Here the CDR3 DNA reads TGTGCCAGCAGCGTAGGAAGCGGGGCTTCCTCCTACGAGCAGTACTTC.

This chain links TRBV30 with TRBJ2-6; 10 positions match TRBD1. This CDR3 comprises 14 residues. V trimming: 7 bases; J trimming: 1 base; junction bases outside the gene matches: 1. Per germline, CDR1 GTSNPN and CDR2 SVGIG (reference sequence). CDR3 in amino acids: CASGQGSGANVLTF. The CDR3 DNA sequence: TGTGCCTCGGGACAGGGGTCTGGGGCCAACGTCCTGACTTTC. Drawing the rest from reference TRBV30 and TRBJ2-6, the complete variable domain is SQTIHQWPATLVQPVGSPLSLECTVEGTSNPNLYWYRQAAGRGLQLLFYSVGIGQISSEVPQNLSASRPQDRQFILSSKKLLLSDSGFYLCASGQGSGANVLTFGAGSRLTVL.

CDR3 loop: CASSIRDRLGLNTEAFF. DNA of the CDR3: TGTGCCAGCAGTATCCGGGACAGGCTGGGTTTGAACACTGAAGCTTTCTTT. The chain couples TRBV27 to TRBJ1-1; TRBD1 agrees at 8 bases. Germline V gives CDR1 MNHEY, CDR2 SMNVEV (reference sequence). V lost 5 bases, J lost 0 bases, and 11 bases stayed unmatched. The CDR3 covers 17 residues.

In this sample, this clone turned up once. This chain links TRBV2 with TRBJ2-3; 10 bases line up with TRBD1. Germline V lookup: CDR1 SNHLY, CDR2 FYNNEI. With V trimmed by 2 bases and J by 4 bases, 3 bases remained unmatched. CDR3 length equals 15 residues. The CDR3 sequence: CASSEQGQGSDTQYF. The CDR3 coding sequence is TGTGCCAGCAGTGAACAGGGACAGGGGTCAGATACGCAGTATTTT.

The sample holds one count of this clone. The rearrangement uses TRBV10-3 and TRBJ1-6; the D is unclear. The CDR3 is 13 residues long. V gave up 3 bases and J gave up 9 bases, with 9 bases separating them. Germline CDR1 and CDR2: ENHRY and SYGVKD. The CDR3, as DNA: TGTGCCATCAGTGAAGTTAAGGGTTCACCCCTCCACTTT. Residues: CAISEVKGSPLHF.

The V and J genes are TRBV19 and TRBJ2-7, with D tentatively TRBD1 (7 bases). In germline, CDR1 is LNHDA, CDR2 SQIVND (reference sequence). The CDR3 is 15 residues long. V shed 6 bases and J shed 4 bases, with 19 bases lying between them. The CDR3 bases are TGTGCCAGTAGCCTGACAGGGTCTGCGGGATACGAGCAGTACTTC. The encoded protein is CASSLTGSAGYEQYF.

Note on this clone: The junction differs from germline at one of its ends, possibly a read error. The chain is built from TRBV27 and TRBJ2-7, with 8 bases lining up with TRBD1. This CDR3 has 12 amino acids. Germline values: CDR1 MNHEY, CDR2 SMNVEV (reference sequence). The CDR3 sequence: CASSSTGTGENF. CDR3 DNA: TGTGCCAGCAGCTCAACCGGGACAGGAGAGAACTTC.

This chain joins TRBV5-1 and TRBJ1-1; D gene unclear. Trimming shortened V by 6 bases and J by 2 bases, and 8 bases separated the two germline ends. The CDR3 length is 12 residues. The germline CDR1 and CDR2 sequences are SGHRS and YFSETQ. Written as DNA, the CDR3 is TGCGCCAGCAAGGAGGTTAACACTGAAGCTTTCTTT. Its protein is CASKEVNTEAFF. Full variable domain (outside the CDR3, taken from reference TRBV5-1 and TRBJ1-1): KAGVTQTPRYLIKTRGQQVTLSCSPISGHRSVSWYQQTPGQGLQFLFEYFSETQRNKGNFPGRFSGRQFSNSRSEMNVSTLELGDSALYLCASKEVNTEAFFGQGTRLTVV.

The chain combines TRBV7-9 with TRBJ1-1, with a possible D match to TRBD1 (6 bases). V dropped 0 bases and J dropped 1 base, with 9 bases sitting between them. The CDR3 covers 15 residues. Germline V gene data show CDR1 as SEHNR and CDR2 as FQNEAQ (reference sequence). CDR3 sequence: CASSLAGGGNTEAFF. The DNA for the CDR3 is TGTGCCAGCAGCTTAGCGGGAGGGGGGAACACTGAAGCTTTCTTT.